Following are 9 T cell receptor beta chains from one sample sequenced in a study of control samples from healthy donors and cancer patients. Generated by immunoSEQ multiplex PCR, the TCRdb table keeps only in-frame clones and is missing some. The profile shows 130,000 or so clones, 88% of them singletons. The sequencing sample was made of blood. These receptors originate from a man aged 50 to 60 in good health.

About this clone: One end of the junction varies from germline; a read error may be responsible. The rearrangement joins TRBV12-3 or TRBV12-4 to TRBJ2-1, with TRBD1 matching over 7 bases. The CDR3 totals 11 residues. CDR3: CASSFTGERFF. CDR3 bases: TGTGCCAGCAGTTTCACAGGGGAGCGGTTCTTC.

This rearrangement joins TRBV9 to TRBJ2-7, with D perhaps TRBD2 (5 bases). CDR1 and CDR2 from the germline V gene are SGDLS and YYNGEE. V was pared by 3 bases and J by 6 bases, with 19 bases between. This CDR3 is built from 15 residues. The CDR3 nucleotides read TGTGCCAGCAGCGATCCCATAGAGGGTCCTACCGAGCAGTACTTC. This sequence encodes CASSDPIEGPTEQYF.

The genes are TRBV25-1 and TRBJ1-2; TRBD1 is a possible D gene (6 bases). The V gene's germline CDR1 is MGHDK and CDR2 SYGVNS. Trimming left V 3 bases short and J 5 bases short, with 16 bases between. The CDR3 loop spans 15 amino acids. The CDR3 sequence is CASSERVQGLYGYTF. The DNA for the CDR3 is TGTGCCAGCAGTGAGAGGGTCCAGGGGTTGTATGGCTACACCTTC.

The V gene is TRBV5-1, the J gene TRBJ2-3; TRBD1 matches at 9 bases. Germline-derived CDR1 and CDR2 are SGHRS and YFSETQ. The ends lost 3 bases at V and 1 base at J; junction bases unmatched: 3. This CDR3 contains 15 residues. The CDR3 reads CASSSDRGGTDTQYF. The CDR3 DNA is TGCGCCAGCAGCTCTGACAGGGGGGGCACAGATACGCAGTATTTT.

CDR3 nucleotides: TGTGCCACCAGCAGAGTTCCTGACCTTAGCGCGGAGCAGTACTTC. It translates to CATSRVPDLSAEQYF. The rearrangement links TRBV15 to TRBJ2-7; possible D gene TRBD2, 5 bases. Per germline, CDR1 LNHNV and CDR2 YYDKDF (reference sequence). The CDR3 runs 15 residues. The ends were cut back, 1 base at V and 7 bases at J, with 17 bases in the middle.

This clone was detected once. The chain uses TRBV4-1 and TRBJ2-2, with 8 bases matching TRBD1. CDR3 length: 15 amino acids. CDR1 and CDR2 from the germline V gene are MGHRA and YSYEKL. V was pared by 6 bases and J by 2 bases, with 5 bases of the junction left unmatched. The CDR3 protein is CASRLQGANTGELFF. Here the CDR3 DNA reads TGCGCCAGCAGGCTTCAGGGGGCTAACACCGGGGAGCTGTTTTTT.

The chain has TRBV25-1 and TRBJ2-7; TRBD2 is a possible D gene (5 bases). Germline loops: CDR1 MGHDK, CDR2 SYGVNS. Trimming removed 8 bases at V and 5 bases at J, with 22 bases between. The CDR3 runs to 15 residues. The CDR3 sequence is CASVKTRGRRDEQYF. In DNA form, the CDR3 reads TGTGCCAGCGTGAAAACCCGAGGACGGCGGGACGAGCAGTACTTC.

The CDR3 region is CASSEIAGSNYGYTF. The CDR3, as DNA: TGTGCCAGCAGTGAAATTGCTGGATCTAACTATGGCTACACCTTC. The V call is TRBV2, the J call TRBJ1-2; D gene unclear. This CDR3 has 15 amino acids. Germline CDR1 is SNHLY and CDR2 is FYNNEI. Trimming removed 2 bases from V and 0 bases from J, with 10 bases in between. Supplemented by reference TRBV2 and TRBJ1-2, the full variable domain reads EPEVTQTPSHQVTQMGQEVILRCVPISNHLYFYWYRQILGQKVEFLVSFYNNEISEKSEIFDDQFSVERPDGSNFTLKIRSTKLEDSAMYFCASSEIAGSNYGYTFGSGTRLTVV.

J is TRBJ2-2 and V is TRBV19; the D gene is possibly TRBD1 (6 bases). This CDR3 has 15 amino acids. The germline V gene encodes CDR1 LNHDA and CDR2 SQIVND (reference sequence). V was clipped by 3 bases and J by 0 bases, with 8 bases between them. The CDR3 loop is CASSIGTTNTGELFF. For the CDR3, the DNA is TGTGCCAGTAGTATTGGGACAACGAACACCGGGGAGCTGTTTTTT.